The clone carrying this T cell receptor (beta chain) turned up a few times. Its target is not known. Germline V gives CDR1 WNHNN, CDR2 SYGVQD (reference sequence). CDR3 length: 15 residues. The ends were cut back, 2 bases at V and 2 bases at J, with 11 bases in the middle. The source of the sample is a study of identical twins. Study-level results: Monozygotic twin pairs showed more out-of-frame TCR alpha sharing than models estimated. Abundant cord blood beta clonotypes carried fewer insertions; memory repertoires showed none.

Unique molecular identifiers were in the cDNA, with template-switch universal primer binding. Each CDR3 protein gets one entry after TCRdb re-called the 5' RACE reads with MiXCR. The table records around 450,000 distinct CDR3 sequences, more than 13% of them present only once. The same specimen was also included in a second study, on yellow fever vaccine responses in identical twins. That study adds: Twins reportedly showed a vaccine T cell response that seemed partly convergent and partly personalized.

V and J are TRBV10-1 and TRBJ2-3, with D possibly matching TRBD2 (5 bases). The source of this sequence is a woman between 18 and 30 years old in good health. The sequencing sample was made of CD4+ T cells sorted from blood. In DNA form, the CDR3 reads TGCGCCAGCAGTGAGAGTGGAGGTGTCACAGATACGCAGTATTTT. This sequence encodes CASSESGGVTDTQYF.